A selection of T cell receptor beta chains follows, all from one sample in a study of T cells in Graves' hyperthyroidism and ophthalmopathy. TCRdb itself ran the multiplex PCR reads through MiXCR, one entry per CDR3 protein. This table holds fewer than 650,000 distinct CDR3 sequences, 14% to 15% found once. Sequencing was performed on blood. All receptors come from a woman in her 40s with Graves' ophthalmopathy. Both conserved end residues are trimmed from each CDR3. A row's size may be missing; if present it is once, few, many or a size class.

>few|TRBJ2-7|TRBV30
AWSGGQSYEQY
>-|TRBJ1-1|TRBV5-1
ASRTTENTEAF
>many|TRBJ1-1|TRBV12-3/TRBV12-4
ASTTLPGGTHPL
>many|TRBJ2-3|TRBV11-2
ASSLESSGSASTDTQY
>many|TRBJ1-1|TRBV12-3/TRBV12-4
ASSLRLPTPLTGKNTEAF
>many|TRBJ2-5|TRBV5-1
ASRLEFGETQY
>few|TRBJ2-7|TRBV20-1
SASRLAGGLEQY
>many|TRBJ2-7|TRBV11-2
ASSLEISAYEQY
>many|TRBJ2-5|TRBV2
ASSGVLEETQY
>-|TRBJ1-2|TRBV3-1
ASSQDEAYT
>many|TRBJ1-1|TRBV28
ASKSLNTEAF
>many|TRBJ1-5|TRBV6-1
ASSEEAFLPQH
>many|TRBJ1-5|TRBV6-1
ASSQGEGQPQH
>few|TRBJ1-2|TRBV30
AWRSRDRTNYGYT
>many|TRBJ2-5|TRBV7-2
ASRPPAQETQY
>many|TRBJ1-5|TRBV6-2/TRBV6-3
ATITPRAGGHSQPQH
>few|TRBJ2-7|TRBV10-2
ASRSFYEQY
>-|TRBJ2-1|TRBV11-2
ASSLTPSGLASYNEQF
>many|TRBJ1-6|TRBV11-2
ASSARDGPNSPLH
>once|TRBJ2-2|TRBV6-2/TRBV6-3
ASRTSGSDGELF
>few|TRBJ2-4|TRBV30
AWSVGSRGRNIQY
>few|TRBJ2-7|TRBV19
ASSITGGSEQY
>many|TRBJ2-7|TRBV24-1
ATSEGSNSYEQY
>many|TRBJ1-2|TRBV12-3/TRBV12-4
ASSNRDRGNYT
>many|TRBJ2-7|TRBV29-1
SVGARLSYEQY
>-|TRBJ2-6|TRBV10-3
AISESEAGANVLT
>many|TRBJ1-1|TRBV19
ASSEGDVEAF
>-|TRBJ1-2|TRBV7-2
ASSQTGTVYGYT
>many|TRBJ1-1|TRBV5-5
ASSLGPLWPEAF
>many|TRBJ2-7|TRBV29-1
SVEGRSGREQY
>many|TRBJ2-5|TRBV28
ASSLPAGRETQY
>many|TRBJ2-7|TRBV18
ASSPTLAGGTHEQY